This is a list of T cell receptor beta chains from one sample in a study of PD-1 blockade in classical Hodgkin lymphoma. TCRdb keeps only in-frame clones here, not all; method: immunoSEQ multiplex PCR. Of about 25,000 clones detected, about 93% appear once; the ten largest clones hold under 5%. The sequencing sample was made of peripheral blood mononuclear cells (PBMCs). The receptors were gathered from a human donor with classical Hodgkin lymphoma. CDR3s include the opening cysteine and the closing phenylalanine or tryptophan. Fields, in order: clone size, J gene, D gene, V gene, CDR3 DNA, CDR3 protein. A D gene is named only where the DNA matches it firmly. Clone size, where shown, is once, few, many, or a class for clones that have expanded.

-,TRBJ1-1,-,TRBV7-2,TGTGCCAGCAGCGCCTCAGGGAACACTGAAGCTTTCTTT,CASSASGNTEAFF
-,TRBJ1-5,-,TRBV7-9,TGTGCCAGCAGCTTAGCGGGGGATAGCAATCAGCCCCAGCATTTT,CASSLAGDSNQPQHF
-,TRBJ2-1,TRBD2,TRBV12-5,TGTGCTAGTGGTTTGGTACCTTCGGGACTAGCGGGGCTGTCCAATGAGCAGTTCTTC,CASGLVPSGLAGLSNEQFF
few,TRBJ2-6,-,TRBV29-1,TGCAGCGTTGATCCGCCTTCGAGCTCTGGGGCCAACGTCCTGACTTTC,CSVDPPSSSGANVLTF
-,TRBJ2-3,TRBD2,TRBV2,TGTGCCAGCCGGACTAGTACGCAAGAAGGTACGCAGTATTTT,CASRTSTQEGTQYF
-,TRBJ1-6,-,TRBV4-3,TGCGCCAGCAGCCTAGACTCCTATAATTCACCCCTCCACTTT,CASSLDSYNSPLHF
-,TRBJ2-3,-,TRBV5-6,TGTGCCAGCAGCTTAGGGGGAGTGGATACGCAGTATTTT,CASSLGGVDTQYF
-,TRBJ2-2,TRBD1,TRBV5-4,TGTGCCAGCGCTGAGGGACAGACGAACACCGGGGAGCTGTTTTTT,CASAEGQTNTGELFF
-,TRBJ2-2,TRBD1,TRBV6-5,TGTGCCAGTGGACAGGGGGTCGCCGGGGAGCTGTTTTTT,CASGQGVAGELFF
-,TRBJ1-1,-,TRBV9,TGTGCCAGCAGCGTAGCGGTGACCCTAAACACTGAAGCTTTCTTT,CASSVAVTLNTEAFF
-,TRBJ1-5,-,TRBV27,TGTGCCAGCAGTTTATGGGGGGCGAACAATCAGCCCCAGCATTTT,CASSLWGANNQPQHF
-,TRBJ2-1,TRBD1,TRBV19,TGTGCCACCCGTGGGGCAGGGGGCAGTTACAATGAGCAGTTCTTC,CATRGAGGSYNEQFF
-,TRBJ2-2,TRBD2,TRBV19,TGTGCCAGTAGTTCTCCGGGACTAGCGTCTTACACCGGGGAGCTGTTTTTT,CASSSPGLASYTGELFF
-,TRBJ2-5,-,TRBV11-2,TGTGCCAGCAGCTTAGATGGCACAATCCAAGAGACCCAGTACTTC,CASSLDGTIQETQYF
once,TRBJ2-3,TRBD2,TRBV7-2,TGTGCCAGCAGTTATGCTAGCGGGAGGAGCACAGATACGCAGTATTTT,CASSYASGRSTDTQYF
-,TRBJ2-1,TRBD2,TRBV10-3,TGTGCCATCAGCCGTAGCGGGGGACCAAATGAGCAGTTCTTC,CAISRSGGPNEQFF
-,TRBJ2-1,TRBD2,TRBV5-1,TGCGCCAGCAGCGCAGGCGGGACTAGCGGTTACAATGAGCAGTTCTTC,CASSAGGTSGYNEQFF
once,TRBJ2-3,-,TRBV14,TGTGCCAGCAGCCCACTACAGGGCACTAGCACAGATACGCAGTATTTT,CASSPLQGTSTDTQYF
-,TRBJ1-1,TRBD1,TRBV5-1,TGCGCCAGCAGCGAAGGGACAGCCATGAACACTGAAGCTTTCTTT,CASSEGTAMNTEAFF
-,TRBJ1-5,-,TRBV19,TGTGCCAGTAGTAAGGGAGGACAGCCCCAGCATTTT,CASSKGGQPQHF
-,TRBJ2-1,-,TRBV25-1,TGTGCCAGCAGAGCAGGGTTGAGCTCCAATGAGCAGTTCTTC,CASRAGLSSNEQFF
-,TRBJ2-7,-,TRBV5-7,TGTGCCAGCAGCTGCCGCCCCGGGACCCAGATTGGGGAGCAGTACTTC,CASSCRPGTQIGEQYF
-,TRBJ2-1,-,TRBV2,TGTGCCAGCAGTGAAACAATTCTCTACAATGAGCAGTTCTTC,CASSETILYNEQFF
-,TRBJ2-7,-,TRBV9,TGTGCCAGCAGCCCCCGGGGGACAGACCACTACGAGCAGTACTTC,CASSPRGTDHYEQYF
-,TRBJ1-3,-,TRBV6-5,TGTGCCAGCAAATTAGAGGGCTCCTCTGGAAACACCATATATTTT,CASKLEGSSGNTIYF
-,TRBJ2-4,-,TRBV19,TGTGCCAGTAGTCGGGAAGGGGGTAGTGTCAAAAACATTCAGTACTTC,CASSREGGSVKNIQYF
-,TRBJ2-7,TRBD1,TRBV9,TGTGCCAGCAGCGTAGGGACAGGTCCAGAATCCGAGCAGTACTTC,CASSVGTGPESEQYF
-,TRBJ2-7,-,TRBV9,TGTGCCAGCAGCCCAGGGGCCGGTTCGAGCTCCTACGAGCAGTACTTC,CASSPGAGSSSYEQYF
-,TRBJ2-2,TRBD1,TRBV15,TGTGCCACCAGCAGACTTCTGACAGGGGCAAACACCGGGGAGCTGTTTTTT,CATSRLLTGANTGELFF
-,TRBJ1-6,TRBD1,TRBV7-2,TGTGCCAGCAGCCTAGGGACAGTAAGGGATTCACCCCTCCACTTT,CASSLGTVRDSPLHF